This TCR beta chain was identified during a study of beta chain features in type 1 diabetes. Isolated RNA was reverse transcribed in full, so expressed TCRB transcripts were sequenced. The assay was immunoSEQ multiplex PCR, and TCRdb's table has in-frame clones only and misses some. Here the sample spans 250,000 to 400,000 clones, 12% to 15% being singletons. This clone was observed a few times. The sequenced material came from central memory CD4+ T cells from blood. This clonotype was obtained from a man in his thirties or forties in good health.

The CDR3 protein is CASSRGLVGTDTQYF. The CDR3 nucleotides read TGTGCCAGCAGCCGTGGACTAGTGGGCACAGATACGCAGTATTTT. The V gene is TRBV11-3, the J gene TRBJ2-3; 7 bases match TRBD2. Germline assignment: CDR1 SGHNT and CDR2 YENEEA. There are 15 residues in the CDR3. J lost 1 base, V lost 5 bases, and 6 bases had no gene match.